The rows below give T cell receptor beta chains drawn from one sample of a study of OX40 agonist ivuxolimab in advanced cancers. TCRdb keeps only in-frame clones here, not all; method: immunoSEQ multiplex PCR. The repertoire holds 68,000 or so clones, roughly 89% seen once, with roughly 8% in the top ten. The sequences come from CD4+ or CD8+ T cells sorted from blood, collected in a trial of the OX40 agonist ivuxolimab. These receptors came from an adult with an advanced solid tumor such as melanoma, head and neck, liver or kidney cancer. Each CDR3 is given with its conserved first and last residue. Fields, in order: CDR3 protein, CDR3 DNA, J gene, D gene, V gene, clone size. The D gene is left open where the match is weak. Rows may omit the clone size; those that give it use once, few, many or a size class.

cdr3_aa: CATRDNTAHGYTF
cdr3_nt: TGTGCCACCAGGGACAATACCGCGCATGGCTACACCTTC
j_call: TRBJ1-2
d_call: .
v_call: TRBV6-1
clone_size: few

cdr3_aa: CASTPSVGPQHF
cdr3_nt: TGTGCCAGCACTCCCTCCGTGGGGCCCCAGCATTTT
j_call: TRBJ1-5
d_call: .
v_call: TRBV28
clone_size: .

cdr3_aa: CATSREGTNEKLFF
cdr3_nt: TGTGCCACCAGCAGAGAGGGTACGAATGAAAAACTGTTTTTT
j_call: TRBJ1-4
d_call: .
v_call: TRBV15
clone_size: .

cdr3_aa: CASSLGGAGNTEAFF
cdr3_nt: TGCGCCAGCAGCTTGGGAGGGGCCGGGAACACTGAAGCTTTCTTT
j_call: TRBJ1-1
d_call: .
v_call: TRBV5-1
clone_size: .

cdr3_aa: CASSEVQIPRPQHF
cdr3_nt: TGTGCCAGCAGTGAAGTCCAGATTCCCCGGCCCCAGCATTTT
j_call: TRBJ1-5
d_call: .
v_call: TRBV6-1
clone_size: .

cdr3_aa: CASSFLQGTPGEQYF
cdr3_nt: TGCGCCAGCAGCTTTTTACAGGGAACCCCCGGTGAGCAGTACTTC
j_call: TRBJ2-7
d_call: .
v_call: TRBV5-1
clone_size: .

cdr3_aa: CASSSMAGGVPEAFF
cdr3_nt: TGTGCCAGCAGTTCTATGGCAGGGGGCGTCCCTGAAGCTTTCTTT
j_call: TRBJ1-1
d_call: TRBD1
v_call: TRBV28
clone_size: .

cdr3_aa: CASSSPDRGRNEQFF
cdr3_nt: TGTGCCAGCAGTTCGCCGGACAGGGGGCGGAATGAGCAGTTCTTC
j_call: TRBJ2-1
d_call: TRBD1
v_call: TRBV6-6
clone_size: .

cdr3_aa: CASSLVGGNSPLHF
cdr3_nt: TGTGCCAGCAGCTTAGTAGGAGGTAATTCACCCCTCCACTTT
j_call: TRBJ1-6
d_call: .
v_call: TRBV7-9
clone_size: .

cdr3_aa: CASSVGLGDSPQHF
cdr3_nt: TGTGCCAGCAGCGTAGGCTTAGGAGATTCCCCCCAGCATTTT
j_call: TRBJ1-5
d_call: .
v_call: TRBV9
clone_size: .

cdr3_aa: CASRLVVLQGSRSNQPQHF
cdr3_nt: TGTGCAAGTCGCTTAGTAGTATTACAGGGTTCCCGGAGCAATCAGCCCCAGCATTTT
j_call: TRBJ1-5
d_call: .
v_call: TRBV12-2
clone_size: .

cdr3_aa: CATSRDSYSYNEQFF
cdr3_nt: TGTGCCACCAGCAGGGACAGCTACTCCTACAATGAGCAGTTCTTC
j_call: TRBJ2-1
d_call: .
v_call: TRBV15
clone_size: once

cdr3_aa: CASSGGTGRVNEQFF
cdr3_nt: TGTGCCAGCAGCGGTGGGACAGGGCGGGTCAATGAGCAGTTCTTC
j_call: TRBJ2-1
d_call: TRBD1
v_call: TRBV5-5
clone_size: .

cdr3_aa: CASSSFEQYF
cdr3_nt: TGTGCCAGCAGCTCGTTCGAGCAGTACTTC
j_call: TRBJ2-7
d_call: .
v_call: TRBV5-4
clone_size: medium-sized

cdr3_aa: CASSPRVAGELFF
cdr3_nt: TGTGCCAGCTCACCACGCGTGGCCGGGGAGCTGTTTTTT
j_call: TRBJ2-2
d_call: .
v_call: TRBV18
clone_size: .

cdr3_aa: CSARQDYEQYF
cdr3_nt: TGCAGTGCTCGACAGGACTACGAGCAGTACTTC
j_call: TRBJ2-7
d_call: .
v_call: TRBV20-1
clone_size: .

cdr3_aa: CASSSGLYETQYF
cdr3_nt: TGTGCCAGCAGCTCAGGACTTTACGAGACCCAGTACTTC
j_call: TRBJ2-5
d_call: .
v_call: TRBV28
clone_size: .

cdr3_aa: CASSRTEGSNQPQHF
cdr3_nt: TGTGCCAGCAGCCGGACAGAGGGTAGCAATCAGCCCCAGCATTTT
j_call: TRBJ1-5
d_call: .
v_call: TRBV9
clone_size: .

cdr3_aa: CASSLVLAGAPSTDTQYF
cdr3_nt: TGTGCCAGCAGCTTAGTTCTAGCGGGGGCCCCTAGCACAGATACGCAGTATTTT
j_call: TRBJ2-3
d_call: TRBD2
v_call: TRBV7-9
clone_size: .

cdr3_aa: CASSFQGLQPQHF
cdr3_nt: TGTGCCAGCAGCTTTCAGGGTCTTCAGCCCCAGCATTTT
j_call: TRBJ1-5
d_call: .
v_call: TRBV7-6
clone_size: .

cdr3_aa: CASKGPGEAFF
cdr3_nt: TGTGCCAGTAAGGGGCCGGGTGAAGCTTTCTTT
j_call: TRBJ1-1
d_call: .
v_call: TRBV19
clone_size: .

cdr3_aa: CASSTQGSPPKF
cdr3_nt: TGTGCCAGCAGCACCCAGGGCTCCCCCCCAAAATTT
j_call: TRBJ1-4
d_call: .
v_call: TRBV11-3
clone_size: hyperexpanded

cdr3_aa: CASSLGDRSSYEQYF
cdr3_nt: TGCGCCAGCAGCTTAGGGGACAGAAGCTCCTACGAGCAGTACTTC
j_call: TRBJ2-7
d_call: TRBD1
v_call: TRBV5-1
clone_size: .

cdr3_aa: CASSDVSGANVLTF
cdr3_nt: TGTGCCAGCAGTGACGTCTCTGGGGCCAACGTCCTGACTTTC
j_call: TRBJ2-6
d_call: .
v_call: TRBV2
clone_size: .

cdr3_aa: CASSFRREKETQYF
cdr3_nt: TGTGCCAGCAGCTTTAGGAGAGAGAAAGAGACCCAGTACTTC
j_call: TRBJ2-5
d_call: .
v_call: TRBV11-3
clone_size: .

cdr3_aa: CAWRSIGHNSPLHF
cdr3_nt: TGTGCCTGGAGGTCTATAGGTCATAATTCACCCCTCCACTTT
j_call: TRBJ1-6
d_call: .
v_call: TRBV30
clone_size: .

cdr3_aa: CAIRTGATEAFF
cdr3_nt: TGTGCCATCAGAACAGGGGCCACTGAAGCTTTCTTT
j_call: TRBJ1-1
d_call: TRBD1
v_call: TRBV10-3
clone_size: once

cdr3_aa: CALGGQREQYF
cdr3_nt: TGTGCCCTGGGGGGCCAACGCGAGCAGTACTTC
j_call: TRBJ2-7
d_call: .
v_call: TRBV28
clone_size: .

cdr3_aa: CATSSGTSGNNEQFF
cdr3_nt: TGTGCCACAAGTTCCGGGACTAGCGGAAACAATGAGCAGTTCTTC
j_call: TRBJ2-1
d_call: TRBD2
v_call: TRBV2
clone_size: .

cdr3_aa: CASRPPGARETQYF
cdr3_nt: TGTGCCAGCCGGCCCCCCGGGGCGAGGGAGACCCAGTACTTC
j_call: TRBJ2-5
d_call: .
v_call: TRBV28
clone_size: .

cdr3_aa: CAISEKREGRDTQYF
cdr3_nt: TGTGCCATCAGTGAGAAGAGGGAAGGGAGAGATACGCAGTATTTT
j_call: TRBJ2-3
d_call: .
v_call: TRBV10-3
clone_size: .

cdr3_aa: CASSEQGAFGGELFF
cdr3_nt: TGTGCCAGCAGCGAGCAGGGGGCCTTTGGCGGGGAGCTGTTTTTT
j_call: TRBJ2-2
d_call: TRBD1
v_call: TRBV9
clone_size: .

cdr3_aa: CASIGTTLKGTGELFF
cdr3_nt: TGTGCCAGTATTGGGACTACACTAAAGGGCACCGGGGAGCTGTTTTTT
j_call: TRBJ2-2
d_call: TRBD2
v_call: TRBV19
clone_size: .

cdr3_aa: CAFVTEGHSNQPQHF
cdr3_nt: TGTGCCTTCGTAACCGAAGGCCATAGCAATCAGCCCCAGCATTTT
j_call: TRBJ1-5
d_call: .
v_call: TRBV30
clone_size: few

cdr3_aa: CASSYSGSGSYEQYF
cdr3_nt: TGTGCCAGCAGTTACTCGGGTTCTGGGAGCTACGAGCAGTACTTC
j_call: TRBJ2-7
d_call: .
v_call: TRBV6-5
clone_size: .

cdr3_aa: CASMGLAGGPYNEQFF
cdr3_nt: TGTGCCAGCATGGGACTAGCGGGGGGACCCTACAATGAGCAGTTCTTC
j_call: TRBJ2-1
d_call: TRBD2
v_call: TRBV25-1
clone_size: .

cdr3_aa: CASSPASRYGYTF
cdr3_nt: TGTGCCAGCAGCCCCGCCAGCCGCTATGGCTACACCTTC
j_call: TRBJ1-2
d_call: .
v_call: TRBV7-9
clone_size: .

cdr3_aa: CASSFSRGRTDTQYF
cdr3_nt: TGTGCCAGCAGCTTTTCCAGGGGTAGAACAGATACGCAGTATTTT
j_call: TRBJ2-3
d_call: .
v_call: TRBV7-6
clone_size: .

cdr3_aa: CASSIPRQGANEQFF
cdr3_nt: TGTGCCAGTAGTATCCCCAGACAGGGGGCTAATGAGCAGTTCTTC
j_call: TRBJ2-1
d_call: TRBD1
v_call: TRBV19
clone_size: few